The clone carrying this T cell receptor (beta chain) has ten or more counts. The data were taken from a study of molecular identifiers for immune sequencing clone quantification. The germline gives CDR1 MNHEY, CDR2 SMNVEV (reference sequence). Trimming pared 1 base from V and 2 bases from J, leaving 17 bases between. CDR3 length: 17 amino acids. From the PCR reads, TCRdb called clonotypes with MiXCR, one entry per CDR3 protein. The table includes around 86,000 distinct CDR3 sequences, around 20% detected once. The V call is TRBV27, the J call TRBJ1-2, with D perhaps matching TRBD1 (6 bases). Specimen: naive CD8+ T cells from blood, with Jurkat cell RNA spiked in. Documented subset: FACS-sorted CD8+CD4-CCR7+CD45RA+ naive T cells. The source of this sequence is a human donor in good health. Some libraries in this study had Jurkat cell RNA spiked in. CDR3 nucleotide sequence: TGTGCCAGCAGTTTATTGGGTCCGGGACACGGAAACTATGGCTACACCTTC. Translating gives CASSLLGPGHGNYGYTF.